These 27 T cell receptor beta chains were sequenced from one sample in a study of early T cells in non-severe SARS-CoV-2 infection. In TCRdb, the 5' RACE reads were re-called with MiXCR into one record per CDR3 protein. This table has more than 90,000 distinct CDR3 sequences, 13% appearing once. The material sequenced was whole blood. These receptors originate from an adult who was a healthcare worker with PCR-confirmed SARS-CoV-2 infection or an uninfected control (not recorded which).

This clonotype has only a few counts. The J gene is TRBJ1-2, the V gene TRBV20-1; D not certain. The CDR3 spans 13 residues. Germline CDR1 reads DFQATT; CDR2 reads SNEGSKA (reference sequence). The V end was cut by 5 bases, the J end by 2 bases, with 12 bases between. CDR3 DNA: TGCAGTGCTTATGTAAGCAGAAACTATGGCTACACCTTC. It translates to CSAYVSRNYGYTF.

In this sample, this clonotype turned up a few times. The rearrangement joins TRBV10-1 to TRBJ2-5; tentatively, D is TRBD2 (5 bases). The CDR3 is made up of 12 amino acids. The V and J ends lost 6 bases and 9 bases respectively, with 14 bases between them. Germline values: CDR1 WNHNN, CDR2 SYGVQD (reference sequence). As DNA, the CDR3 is TGCGCCAGCAGCCCGGGGTTGTACCCCCAGTACTTC. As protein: CASSPGLYPQYF.

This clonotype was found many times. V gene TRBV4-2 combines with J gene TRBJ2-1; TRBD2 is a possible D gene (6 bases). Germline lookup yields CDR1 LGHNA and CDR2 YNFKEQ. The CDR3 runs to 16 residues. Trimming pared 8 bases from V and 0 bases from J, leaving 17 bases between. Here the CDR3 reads CASAPVAGSSYNEQFF. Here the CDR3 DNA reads TGTGCCAGCGCCCCGGTGGCCGGGAGCTCCTACAATGAGCAGTTCTTC.

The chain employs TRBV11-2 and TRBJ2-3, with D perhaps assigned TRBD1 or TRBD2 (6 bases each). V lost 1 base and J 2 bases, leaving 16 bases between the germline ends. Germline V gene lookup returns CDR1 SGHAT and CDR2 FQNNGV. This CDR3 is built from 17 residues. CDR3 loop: CASSLGMGGKNTDTQYF. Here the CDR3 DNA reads TGTGCCAGCAGCTTAGGGATGGGGGGCAAAAACACAGATACGCAGTATTTT.

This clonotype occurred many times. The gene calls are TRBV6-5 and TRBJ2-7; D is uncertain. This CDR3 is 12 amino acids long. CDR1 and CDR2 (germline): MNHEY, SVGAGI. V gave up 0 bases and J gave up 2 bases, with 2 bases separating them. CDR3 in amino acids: CASSYSPYEQYF. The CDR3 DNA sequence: TGTGCCAGCAGTTACTCTCCCTACGAGCAGTACTTC.

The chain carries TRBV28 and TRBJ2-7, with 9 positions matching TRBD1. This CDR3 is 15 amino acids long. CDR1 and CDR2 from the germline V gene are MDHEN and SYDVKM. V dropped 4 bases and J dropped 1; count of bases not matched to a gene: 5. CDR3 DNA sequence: TGTGCCAGCAGTTCATCCGGGACAGGGTCCTACGAGCAGTACTTC. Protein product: CASSSSGTGSYEQYF.

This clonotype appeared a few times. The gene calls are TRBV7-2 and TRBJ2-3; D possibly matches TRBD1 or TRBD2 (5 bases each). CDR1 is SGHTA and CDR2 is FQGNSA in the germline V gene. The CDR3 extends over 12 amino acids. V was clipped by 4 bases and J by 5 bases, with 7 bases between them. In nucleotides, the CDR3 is TGTGCCAGCAGCTGGGACCTAGATACGCAGTATTTT. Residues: CASSWDLDTQYF.

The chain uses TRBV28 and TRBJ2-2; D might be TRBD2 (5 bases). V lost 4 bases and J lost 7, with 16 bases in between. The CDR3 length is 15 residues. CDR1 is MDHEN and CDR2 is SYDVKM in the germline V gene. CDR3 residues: CASSSLQIRGGELFF. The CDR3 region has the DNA TGTGCCAGCAGTTCCCTCCAGATCCGGGGCGGGGAGCTGTTTTTT. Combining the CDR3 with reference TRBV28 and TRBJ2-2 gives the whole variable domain DVKVTQSSRYLVKRTGEKVFLECVQDMDHENMFWYRQDPGLGLRLIYFSYDVKMKEKGDIPEGYSVSREKKERFSLILESASTNQTSMYLCASSSLQIRGGELFFGEGSRLTVL.

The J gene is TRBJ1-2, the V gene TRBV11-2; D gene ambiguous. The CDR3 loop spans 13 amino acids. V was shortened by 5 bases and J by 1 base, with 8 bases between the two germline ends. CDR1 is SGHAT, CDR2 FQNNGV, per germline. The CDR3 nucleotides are TGTGCCAGCAGCCAAAATTATAACTATGGCTACACCTTC. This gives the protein CASSQNYNYGYTF.

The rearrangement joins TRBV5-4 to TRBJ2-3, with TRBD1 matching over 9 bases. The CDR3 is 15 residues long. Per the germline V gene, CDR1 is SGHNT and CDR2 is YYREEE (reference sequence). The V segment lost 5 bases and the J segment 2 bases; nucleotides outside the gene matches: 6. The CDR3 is CASRTGTGFTDTQYF. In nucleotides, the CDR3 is TGTGCCAGCAGGACCGGGACAGGGTTCACAGATACGCAGTATTTT.

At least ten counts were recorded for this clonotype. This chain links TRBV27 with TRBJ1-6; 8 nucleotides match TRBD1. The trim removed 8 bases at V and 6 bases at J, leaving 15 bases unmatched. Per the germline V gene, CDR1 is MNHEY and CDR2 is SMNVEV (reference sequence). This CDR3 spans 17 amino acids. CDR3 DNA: TGTGCCAGCTGGGACAGGTCCGACAACCTGGGTAATTCACCCCTCCACTTT. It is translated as CASWDRSDNLGNSPLHF.

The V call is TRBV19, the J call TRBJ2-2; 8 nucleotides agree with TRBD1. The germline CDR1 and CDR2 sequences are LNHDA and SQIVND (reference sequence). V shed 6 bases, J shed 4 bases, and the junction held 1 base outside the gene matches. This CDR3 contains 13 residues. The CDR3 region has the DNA TGTGCCAGTAGCAGGGGGCGCACCGGGGAGCTGTTTTTT. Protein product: CASSRGRTGELFF.

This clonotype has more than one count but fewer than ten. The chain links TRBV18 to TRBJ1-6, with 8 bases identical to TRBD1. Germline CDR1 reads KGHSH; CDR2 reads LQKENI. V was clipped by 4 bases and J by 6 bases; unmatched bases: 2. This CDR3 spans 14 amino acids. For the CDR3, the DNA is TGTGCCAGCTCACTAGACAGGGGTAATTCACCCCTCCACTTT. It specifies CASSLDRGNSPLHF.

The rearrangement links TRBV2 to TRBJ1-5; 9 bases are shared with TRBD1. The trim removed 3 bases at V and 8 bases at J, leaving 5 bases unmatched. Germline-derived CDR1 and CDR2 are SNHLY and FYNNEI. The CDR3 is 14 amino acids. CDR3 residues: CASSDRTGDEPQHF. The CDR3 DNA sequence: TGTGCCAGCAGTGACAGGACAGGGGATGAGCCCCAGCATTTT.

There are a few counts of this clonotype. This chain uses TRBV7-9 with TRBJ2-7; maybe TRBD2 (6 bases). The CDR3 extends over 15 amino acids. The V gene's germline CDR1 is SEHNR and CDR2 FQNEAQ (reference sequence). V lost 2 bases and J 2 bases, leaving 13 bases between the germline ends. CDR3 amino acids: CASSLRGNIPYEQYF. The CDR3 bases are TGTGCCAGCAGCTTACGGGGGAATATTCCCTACGAGCAGTACTTC.

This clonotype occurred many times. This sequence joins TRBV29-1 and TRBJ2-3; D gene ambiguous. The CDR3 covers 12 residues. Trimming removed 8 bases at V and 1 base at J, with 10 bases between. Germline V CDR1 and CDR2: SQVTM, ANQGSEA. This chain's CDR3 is CSHLGRTDTQYF. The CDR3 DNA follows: TGCAGCCATCTAGGGCGCACAGATACGCAGTATTTT.

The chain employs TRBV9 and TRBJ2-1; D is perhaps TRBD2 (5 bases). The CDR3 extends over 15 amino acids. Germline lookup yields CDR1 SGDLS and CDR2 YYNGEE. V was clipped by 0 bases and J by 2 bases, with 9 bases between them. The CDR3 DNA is TGTGCCAGCAGCGTAGCGGGAAATGCCTACAATGAGCAGTTCTTC. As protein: CASSVAGNAYNEQFF. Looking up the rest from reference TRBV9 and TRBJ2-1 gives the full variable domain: DSGVTQTPKHLITATGQRVTLRCSPRSGDLSVYWYQQSLDQGLQFLIQYYNGEERAKGNILERFSAQQFPDLHSELNLSSLELGDSALYFCASSVAGNAYNEQFFGPGTRLTVL.

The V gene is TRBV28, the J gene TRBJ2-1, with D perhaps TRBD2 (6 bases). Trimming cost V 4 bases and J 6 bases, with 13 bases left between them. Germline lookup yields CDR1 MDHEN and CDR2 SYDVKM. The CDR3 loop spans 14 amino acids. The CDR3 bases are TGTGCCAGCAGTTCGCCGGACGGGAGCAATGAGCAGTTCTTC. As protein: CASSSPDGSNEQFF.

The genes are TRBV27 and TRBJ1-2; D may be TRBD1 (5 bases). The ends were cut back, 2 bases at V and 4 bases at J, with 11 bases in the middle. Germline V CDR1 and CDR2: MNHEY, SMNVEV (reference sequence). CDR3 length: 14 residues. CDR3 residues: CASSLEGRSYGYTF. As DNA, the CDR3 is TGTGCCAGCAGTTTAGAGGGGAGAAGCTATGGCTACACCTTC.

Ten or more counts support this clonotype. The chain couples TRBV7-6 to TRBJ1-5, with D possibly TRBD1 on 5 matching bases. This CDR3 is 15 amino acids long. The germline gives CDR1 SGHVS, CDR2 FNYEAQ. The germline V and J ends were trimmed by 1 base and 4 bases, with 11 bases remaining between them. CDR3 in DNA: TGTGCCAGCAGCTTAGAGCCGGGGACTAATCAGCCCCAGCATTTT. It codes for CASSLEPGTNQPQHF. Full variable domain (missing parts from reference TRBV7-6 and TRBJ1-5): GAGVSQSPRYKVTKRGQDVALRCDPISGHVSLYWYRQALGQGPEFLTYFNYEAQQDKSGLPNDRFSAERPEGSISTLTIQRTEQRDSAMYRCASSLEPGTNQPQHFGDGTRLSIL.

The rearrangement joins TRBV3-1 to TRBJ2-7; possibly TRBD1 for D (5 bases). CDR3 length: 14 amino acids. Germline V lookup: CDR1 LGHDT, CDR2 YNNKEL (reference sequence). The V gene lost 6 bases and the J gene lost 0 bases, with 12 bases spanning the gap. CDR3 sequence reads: CASSGHRLSYEQYF. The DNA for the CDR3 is TGTGCCAGCAGTGGACACCGACTCTCCTACGAGCAGTACTTC.

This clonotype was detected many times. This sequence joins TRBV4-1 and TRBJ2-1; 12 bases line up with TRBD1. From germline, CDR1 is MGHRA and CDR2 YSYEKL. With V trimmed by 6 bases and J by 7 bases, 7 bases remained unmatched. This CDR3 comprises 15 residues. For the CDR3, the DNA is TGCGCCAGCAGTCCCCCGGGACAGGGGGCGAATGAGCAGTTCTTC. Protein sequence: CASSPPGQGANEQFF.

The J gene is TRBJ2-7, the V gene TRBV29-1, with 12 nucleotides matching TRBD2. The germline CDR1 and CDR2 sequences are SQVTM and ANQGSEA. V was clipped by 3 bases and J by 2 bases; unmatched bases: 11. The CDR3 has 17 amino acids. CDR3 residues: CSVEDGTSGRKPYEQYF. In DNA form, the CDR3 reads TGCAGCGTTGAGGACGGGACTAGCGGGCGAAAACCCTACGAGCAGTACTTC.

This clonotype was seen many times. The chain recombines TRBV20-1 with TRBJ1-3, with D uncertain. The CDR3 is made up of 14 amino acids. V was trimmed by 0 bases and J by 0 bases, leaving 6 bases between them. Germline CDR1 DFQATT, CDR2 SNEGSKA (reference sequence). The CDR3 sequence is CSARDTFSGNTIYF. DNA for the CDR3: TGCAGTGCTAGAGACACGTTCTCTGGAAACACCATATATTTT.

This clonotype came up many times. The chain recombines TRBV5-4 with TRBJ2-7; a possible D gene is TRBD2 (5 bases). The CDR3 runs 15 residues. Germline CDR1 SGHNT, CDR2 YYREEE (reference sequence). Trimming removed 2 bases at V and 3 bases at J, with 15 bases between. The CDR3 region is CASSFQGGVIYEQYF. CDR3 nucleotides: TGTGCCAGCAGCTTCCAAGGAGGTGTTATCTACGAGCAGTACTTC. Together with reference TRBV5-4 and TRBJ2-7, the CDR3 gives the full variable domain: ETGVTQSPTHLIKTRGQQVTLRCSSQSGHNTVSWYQQALGQGPQFIFQYYREEENGRGNFPPRFSGLQFPNYSSELNVNALELDDSALYLCASSFQGGVIYEQYFGPGTRLTVT.

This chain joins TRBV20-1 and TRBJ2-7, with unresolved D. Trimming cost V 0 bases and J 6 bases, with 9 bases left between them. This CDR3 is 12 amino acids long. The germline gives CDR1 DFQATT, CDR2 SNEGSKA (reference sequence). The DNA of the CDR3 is TGCAGTGCTAGAGATCCGCCTTCCGAGCAGTACTTC. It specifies CSARDPPSEQYF.

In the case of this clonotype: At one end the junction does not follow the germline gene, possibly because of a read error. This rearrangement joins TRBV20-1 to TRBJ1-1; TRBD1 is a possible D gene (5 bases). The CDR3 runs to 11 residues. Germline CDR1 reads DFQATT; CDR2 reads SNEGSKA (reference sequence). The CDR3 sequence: CSARDLGTVAF. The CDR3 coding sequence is TGCAGTGCTAGAGATCTGGGGACGGTAGCCTTT.